This TCR beta chain was identified during a study of T cells in tumors and immune-related adverse events. Trimming cost V 4 bases and J 3 bases; bases outside gene matches: 11. The CDR3 contains 18 residues. Germline V gene sequence: CDR1 SGDLS, CDR2 YYNGEE. Assay: immunoSEQ multiplex PCR; the TCRdb copy retains only in-frame clones and omits some. The sample carries more than 20,000 clones, over 80% recorded once. Sequenced material: lymph node tissue, taken from a patient treated with anti-PD-1 therapy. The clonotype originates from a female donor with metastatic renal cell carcinoma. The rearrangement joins TRBV9 to TRBJ2-2; 11 bases align to TRBD2. CDR3 DNA sequence: TGTGCCAGCAGCAGAGGAGGGGCTAGCGGGGGGTACACCGGGGAGCTGTTTTTT. Protein sequence: CASSRGGASGGYTGELFF.